The 22 T cell receptor beta chains reported below all come from one sample, sequenced in a study of control samples from healthy donors and cancer patients. Sequencing used immunoSEQ multiplex PCR; TCRdb keeps in-frame clones, though not all of them. The repertoire holds tens of thousands of clones, around nine tenths seen once, with 1.9% in the top ten. Sequenced input: PBMCs. These receptors were collected from a woman aged 55-70 years with head and neck cancer.

This chain uses TRBV2 with TRBJ1-1, with D perhaps TRBD1 (6 bases). Looked up from germline, CDR1 is SNHLY and CDR2 is FYNNEI. The CDR3 consists of 13 residues. V lost 5 bases and J 3 bases, leaving 10 bases between the germline ends. The CDR3 reads CASSTRQDTEAFF. In nucleotides, the CDR3 is TGTGCCAGCAGTACCAGACAGGACACTGAAGCTTTCTTT.

The V call is TRBV5-4, the J call TRBJ1-1; D perhaps matches TRBD1 (6 bases). Trimming removed 4 bases at V and 0 bases at J, with 19 bases between. CDR3 size: 17 residues. Germline CDR1 and CDR2: SGHNT and YYREEE (reference sequence). CDR3 coding DNA: TGTGCCAGCAGCCCTAACGCAGGGGCCGGCATGAACACTGAAGCTTTCTTT. Translated, it gives CASSPNAGAGMNTEAFF.

V gene TRBV15 combines with J gene TRBJ2-1; 9 bases are a match to TRBD2. Germline CDR1 LNHNV, CDR2 YYDKDF (reference sequence). J gave up 4 bases and V 0 bases, and 7 bases lay outside the gene matches. CDR3 length: 17 amino acids. The CDR3 nucleotides read TGTGCCACCAGCAGAGATCTAGCGGGACAACGATACAATGAGCAGTTCTTC. It specifies CATSRDLAGQRYNEQFF.

CDR3 protein: CATRVHSDTGELFF. For the CDR3, the DNA is TGTGCCACCCGGGTCCACAGCGACACCGGGGAGCTGTTTTTT. This chain links TRBV15 with TRBJ2-2; D not certain. V was shortened by 8 bases and J by 3 bases, with 13 bases between the two germline ends. The length of the CDR3 is 14 residues. CDR1 is LNHNV and CDR2 is YYDKDF in the germline V gene (reference sequence).

The genes are TRBV6-6 and TRBJ2-7; no reliable D call. From germline, CDR1 is MNHNY and CDR2 SVGAGI (reference sequence). This CDR3 spans 14 amino acids. Trimming pared 6 bases from V and 4 bases from J, leaving 16 bases between. The CDR3 here is CASSPQLYLYEQYF. In DNA, the CDR3 is TGTGCCAGCAGCCCCCAACTATACCTATACGAGCAGTACTTC.

This clone was detected once. The J gene is TRBJ2-3, the V gene TRBV12-5; 8 bases agree with TRBD2. The CDR3 extends over 14 amino acids. CDR1 and CDR2 (germline): LGHNT, FRNRAP. J was trimmed by 5 bases and V by 3 bases; bases with no gene match: 4. In DNA, the CDR3 is TGTGCTAGTGGTTTACTCGCGGGAGGAGATACGCAGTATTTT. It codes for CASGLLAGGDTQYF.

The chain links TRBV29-1 to TRBJ2-3, with 9 bases aligning to TRBD2. This CDR3 contains 15 residues. V lost 3 bases and J lost 1; bases outside the gene matches: 5. Germline V gene data show CDR1 as SQVTM and CDR2 as ANQGSEA. DNA for the CDR3: TGCAGCGTTGATCGGGCGGGAGGGGGCACAGATACGCAGTATTTT. Encoded protein: CSVDRAGGGTDTQYF.

The genes are TRBV12-5 and TRBJ2-1; 7 bases line up with TRBD1. J lost 8 bases, V lost 1 base, and 2 bases had no gene match. Germline CDR1 LGHNT, CDR2 FRNRAP. CDR3 length: 13 residues. As DNA, the CDR3 is TGTGCTAGTGGTTTGGACAGGGGCGATGAGCAGTTCTTC. It specifies CASGLDRGDEQFF.

This clone appeared once. V gene TRBV7-2 combines with J gene TRBJ1-2; D perhaps matches TRBD1 (5 bases). Germline V gene sequence: CDR1 SGHTA, CDR2 FQGNSA. This CDR3 contains 14 residues. V dropped 2 bases and J dropped 8 bases, with 15 bases sitting between them. The DNA of the CDR3 is TGTGCCAGCAGCTTAAGCAGGCAGGGTAACGGCTACACCTTC. Translating it yields CASSLSRQGNGYTF. Complete variable domain (other parts from reference TRBV7-2 and TRBJ1-2): GAGVSQSPSNKVTEKGKDVELRCDPISGHTALYWYRQSLGQGLEFLIYFQGNSAPDKSGLPSDRFSAERTGGSVSTLTIQRTQQEDSAVYLCASSLSRQGNGYTFGSGTRLTVV.

The chain has TRBV6-6 and TRBJ1-1; the D gene is possibly TRBD1 (5 bases). The CDR3 sequence is 13 residues long. Germline CDR1 is MNHNY and CDR2 is SVGAGI (reference sequence). V was cut by 7 bases and J by 1 base, with 10 bases left in between. For the CDR3, the DNA is TGTGCCAGCATAGGGACGGGGAACACTGAAGCTTTCTTT. Translated, it gives CASIGTGNTEAFF.

The chain joins TRBV4-1 to TRBJ2-5; unclear D gene. Germline V gives CDR1 MGHRA, CDR2 YSYEKL. The CDR3 sequence is 16 residues long. The V gene lost 2 bases and the J gene lost 1 base, with 14 bases spanning the gap. The CDR3 DNA reads as TGCGCCAGCAGCCAACCCTCTACCAAAGTCCAAGAGACCCAGTACTTC. Its protein is CASSQPSTKVQETQYF.

The chain employs TRBV5-5 and TRBJ2-5; D may match TRBD1 or TRBD2 (6 bases each). Trimming removed 1 base at V and 4 bases at J, with 8 bases between. Per germline, CDR1 SGHKS and CDR2 YYEKEE (reference sequence). The length of the CDR3 is 13 residues. The CDR3: CASSLWGAETQYF. The CDR3 DNA reads as TGTGCCAGCAGCTTGTGGGGGGCAGAGACCCAGTACTTC.

This chain links TRBV4-3 with TRBJ1-2; the match to TRBD1 covers 7 bases. After removal of 0 bases from V and 10 bases from J, the junction contained 17 bases not matched to a gene. The CDR3 spans 17 residues. Germline V gene sequence: CDR1 LGHNA, CDR2 YSLEER. The CDR3 nucleotides read TGCGCCAGCAGCCAAGACTCCGGACAACAGGGGTACTCGTCCTACACCTTC. Translation: CASSQDSGQQGYSSYTF.

The chain recombines TRBV15 with TRBJ1-4, with a tentative D call TRBD1 (5 bases). Germline V CDR1 and CDR2: LNHNV, YYDKDF (reference sequence). CDR3 length: 13 residues. V lost 6 bases to trimming and J lost 8 bases, with 13 bases between them. CDR3: CATRRGLVEKLFF. The CDR3 region has the DNA TGTGCCACCAGGAGGGGTTTGGTCGAAAAACTGTTTTTT.

This chain connects TRBV7-9 to TRBJ2-5; D is perhaps TRBD1 (6 bases). Germline V lookup: CDR1 SEHNR, CDR2 FQNEAQ (reference sequence). Trimming shortened V by 5 bases and J by 3 bases, and 19 bases separated the two germline ends. The CDR3 is made up of 16 amino acids. CDR3 DNA: TGTGCCAGCAGCCGACCGGACAGTAGGGCAAAAGAGACCCAGTACTTC. It codes for CASSRPDSRAKETQYF.

This rearrangement joins TRBV4-3 to TRBJ2-3; D ambiguous. In germline, CDR1 is LGHNA, CDR2 YSLEER. The CDR3 loop spans 17 amino acids. Deletions cut 1 base from V and 1 base from J, with 15 bases between. In DNA form, the CDR3 reads TGCGCCAGCAGCCAAGGACGGACGTCTCCGGGCACAGATACGCAGTATTTT. The encoded protein is CASSQGRTSPGTDTQYF.

This rearrangement joins TRBV30 to TRBJ2-7; D unresolved. V lost 0 bases and J 5 bases, leaving 8 bases between the germline ends. Per the germline V gene, CDR1 is GTSNPN and CDR2 is SVGIG (reference sequence). The CDR3 is made up of 12 amino acids. The CDR3 DNA reads TGTGCCTGGAGTGTATTTCAGAACGAGCAGTACTTC. It yields the protein CAWSVFQNEQYF.

V is TRBV15 and J is TRBJ1-5; a weak D match, TRBD1 (5 bases). The CDR3 runs 15 residues. The V end was cut by 0 bases, the J end by 6 bases, with 12 bases between. CDR1 is LNHNV and CDR2 is YYDKDF in the germline V gene (reference sequence). CDR3 region: CATSRDVGVRQPQHF. CDR3 sequence (DNA): TGTGCCACCAGCAGAGATGTGGGGGTCCGTCAGCCCCAGCATTTT.

This chain joins TRBV19 and TRBJ1-4, with 7 bases that match TRBD1. Germline V gene lookup returns CDR1 LNHDA and CDR2 SQIVND (reference sequence). The CDR3 is made up of 14 amino acids. V shed 7 bases, J shed 4 bases, and the junction held 6 bases outside the gene matches. The CDR3 reads CASTPGGNNEKLFF. The CDR3 DNA sequence: TGTGCCAGTACCCCAGGGGGAAATAATGAAAAACTGTTTTTT.

A few counts support this clone. The chain has TRBV9 and TRBJ1-6; D is possibly TRBD1 (5 bases). The germline V gene encodes CDR1 SGDLS and CDR2 YYNGEE. V was clipped by 2 bases and J by 8 bases, with 14 bases between them. The CDR3 runs 15 residues. CDR3: CASSVWSGADSPLHF. The CDR3 region has the DNA TGTGCCAGCAGCGTGTGGTCCGGGGCAGATTCACCCCTCCACTTT.

This clone was recorded once. The rearrangement joins TRBV24-1 to TRBJ2-5; a weak D match, TRBD1 (5 bases). V lost 5 bases and J lost 2, with 11 bases in between. The length of the CDR3 is 14 residues. Germline V gene data show CDR1 as KGHDR and CDR2 as SFDVKD. This chain's CDR3 is CATSGAGLQETQYF. CDR3 nucleotides: TGTGCCACCAGTGGGGCAGGGCTACAAGAGACCCAGTACTTC.

This clone has only one observation. The chain couples TRBV3-1 (or the pseudogene TRBV3-2) to TRBJ2-2; TRBD2 matches 8 bases. Germline V CDR1 and CDR2: LGHDT, YNNKEL (reference sequence). V trimming: 1 base; J trimming: 0 bases; junction bases outside the gene matches: 4. The CDR3 loop spans 17 amino acids. The CDR3 coding sequence is TGTGCCAGCAGCCAAGGGGGGACTAGATCGAACACCGGGGAGCTGTTTTTT. It translates to CASSQGGTRSNTGELFF.